The next 20 T cell receptor beta chains were all read from a single sample in a study of identical twins. Each CDR3 protein gets one entry after TCRdb re-called the 5' RACE reads with MiXCR. Of 520,000 or so distinct CDR3 sequences in the sample, approximately 22% were seen once. These sequences were also reported in another study, on T cells expressing NK-cell markers.

The sequencing sample was made of CD4+ T cells sorted from blood. The source is a woman aged 18-35 years in good health.

The rearrangement links TRBV5-1 to TRBJ2-2; D is unclear. CDR3 length: 14 residues. V dropped 0 bases and J dropped 7 bases, with 10 bases sitting between them. Germline lookup yields CDR1 SGHRS and CDR2 YFSETQ. The CDR3 loop reads CASSLAGVNGELFF. The CDR3 DNA reads TGCGCCAGCAGCTTGGCCGGCGTTAACGGGGAGCTGTTTTTT.

This clonotype was picked up a small number of times. This chain connects TRBV11-2 to TRBJ2-7; 7 bases align to TRBD1. This CDR3 has 17 amino acids. Per germline, CDR1 SGHAT and CDR2 FQNNGV. J gave up 4 bases and V 5 bases, and 17 bases lay outside the gene matches. The CDR3 nucleotides are TGTGCCAGCAGCCTGATGACCCCGGGACAGCGTCCTTACGAGCAGTACTTC. Translation: CASSLMTPGQRPYEQYF.

The V gene is TRBV7-9, the J gene TRBJ2-2; TRBD2 agrees at 8 bases. J gave up 5 bases and V 5 bases, and 10 bases lay outside the gene matches. The germline V gene has CDR1 SEHNR and CDR2 FQNEAQ (reference sequence). This CDR3 has 16 residues. The CDR3 region has the DNA TGTGCCAGCAGCCCGGGACTAGTGAGAAGGACCGGGGAGCTGTTTTTT. Its protein is CASSPGLVRRTGELFF.

This rearrangement joins TRBV6-5 to TRBJ1-1; no firm D call. V was clipped by 0 bases and J by 10 bases, with 6 bases between them. The CDR3 spans 11 residues. The germline V gene has CDR1 MNHEY and CDR2 SVGAGI. For the CDR3, the DNA is TGTGCCAGCAGTTACTCGAGTCGAGCTTTCTTT. Translating gives CASSYSSRAFF.

CDR3 DNA sequence: TGTGCCAGCAGCGCTCAAACGAACACTGAAGCTTTCTTT. Protein: CASSAQTNTEAFF. The V and J genes are TRBV2 and TRBJ1-1; D remains ambiguous. This CDR3 is 13 amino acids long. The germline V gene encodes CDR1 SNHLY and CDR2 FYNNEI. V dropped 6 bases and J dropped 1 base, with 9 bases sitting between them.

This clonotype occurred a few times. J is TRBJ2-1 and V is TRBV29-1; 7 bases are a match to TRBD2. This CDR3 is 15 amino acids long. J gave up 6 bases and V 6 bases, and 14 bases lay outside the gene matches. Germline V gives CDR1 SQVTM, CDR2 ANQGSEA. In DNA, the CDR3 is TGCAGCGTGCCAACCCCCCCGCGGGGGAGCAATGAGCAGTTCTTC. Translating it yields CSVPTPPRGSNEQFF.

The rearrangement joins TRBV6-2 or TRBV6-3 to TRBJ2-2; 9 nucleotides agree with TRBD1. The CDR3 loop spans 14 amino acids. J was trimmed by 5 bases and V by 8 bases; bases with no gene match: 6. The germline V gene encodes CDR1 MNHEY and CDR2 SVGEGT. DNA for the CDR3: TGTGCCAGCTCGGGACAGGGAGGTACCGGGGAGCTGTTTTTT. Its protein is CASSGQGGTGELFF.

There are a few counts of this clonotype. The chain joins TRBV12-3 or TRBV12-4 to TRBJ2-1; weak D call: TRBD1 (6 bases). Deletions cut 1 base from V and 4 bases from J, with 8 bases between. CDR3 length equals 14 residues. The CDR3 region has the DNA TGTGCCAGCAGTTTAGGGACAGATTACAATGAGCAGTTCTTC. Protein product: CASSLGTDYNEQFF.

This clonotype was observed a few times. The V call is TRBV20-1, the J call TRBJ1-6; D is undetermined. The CDR3 runs to 14 residues. The germline CDR1 and CDR2 sequences are DFQATT and SNEGSKA (reference sequence). V lost 6 bases, J lost 8 bases, and 17 bases lay in between. In DNA form, the CDR3 reads TGCAGTGCACCCCGAGGGCTAGGAGATTCACCCCTCCACTTT. Encoded protein: CSAPRGLGDSPLHF.

There are a few counts of this clonotype. The J gene is TRBJ2-7, the V gene TRBV20-1; D unresolved. CDR3 length: 12 residues. Germline-derived CDR1 and CDR2 are DFQATT and SNEGSKA (reference sequence). The V and J ends lost 0 bases and 2 bases respectively, with 5 bases between them. The CDR3 region is CSARDGAYEQYF. CDR3 sequence (DNA): TGCAGTGCTAGAGACGGAGCCTACGAGCAGTACTTC.

This clonotype came up a few times. The rearrangement links TRBV20-1 to TRBJ1-5; D not certain. Germline assignment: CDR1 DFQATT and CDR2 SNEGSKA (reference sequence). The CDR3 consists of 17 residues. The V end lost 0 bases, the J end lost 9 bases, and 24 bases lay between the germline ends. This CDR3 is CSARDLQTSSSIGPQHF. The DNA for the CDR3 is TGCAGTGCTAGAGATCTACAGACAAGCTCTTCGATAGGGCCCCAGCATTTT.

This chain's CDR3 is CSGSLAGGPSYNEQFF. CDR3 bases: TGCAGCGGATCCTTAGCGGGAGGGCCCTCCTACAATGAGCAGTTCTTC. V is TRBV29-1 and J is TRBJ2-1; TRBD2 matches at 11 bases. V was clipped by 7 bases and J by 0 bases; unmatched bases: 8. Germline V gives CDR1 SQVTM, CDR2 ANQGSEA. This CDR3 spans 16 amino acids.

CDR3 DNA sequence: TGCGCCAGCAGTACCGGGTCAGCTATCAACGAGCAGTACTTC. Amino acids: CASSTGSAINEQYF. This chain connects TRBV5-1 to TRBJ2-7, with D hard to call. V was cut by 5 bases and J by 5 bases, with 17 bases left in between. Germline CDR1 and CDR2: SGHRS and YFSETQ. The CDR3 contains 14 residues.

The chain links TRBV20-1 to TRBJ2-7; D may be TRBD2 (5 bases). From germline, CDR1 is DFQATT and CDR2 SNEGSKA (reference sequence). Trimming pared 3 bases from V and 7 bases from J, leaving 13 bases between. This CDR3 has 12 amino acids. Here the CDR3 reads CSASGSSREQYF. CDR3 in DNA: TGCAGTGCTAGTGGGAGTTCCAGGGAGCAGTACTTC.

This clonotype was picked up a small number of times. The V and J genes are TRBV12-3 or TRBV12-4 and TRBJ2-1; 9 bases agree with TRBD2. The trim removed 6 bases at V and 0 bases at J, leaving 6 bases unmatched. The CDR3 extends over 16 amino acids. The CDR3 sequence: CASRAGGQSSYNEQFF. In DNA form, the CDR3 reads TGTGCCAGCAGAGCGGGAGGACAGAGCTCCTACAATGAGCAGTTCTTC.

V usage is TRBV11-3 and J usage is TRBJ2-5; D remains unclear. Germline V gene sequence: CDR1 SGHNT, CDR2 YENEEA. The CDR3 is made up of 14 amino acids. Trimming removed 4 bases at V and 5 bases at J, with 14 bases between. CDR3 in DNA: TGTGCCAGCAGCTCAGTGATGGCATCGGAGACCCAGTACTTC. Its translation is CASSSVMASETQYF.

The rearrangement joins TRBV6-2 or TRBV6-3 to TRBJ2-5; D is undetermined. Looked up from germline, CDR1 is MNHEY and CDR2 is SVGEGT. V was shortened by 2 bases and J by 10 bases, with 8 bases between the two germline ends. The CDR3 totals 11 residues. The CDR3 DNA sequence: TGTGCCAGCAGTTACAGCTTCAGCCAGTACTTC. Encoded protein: CASSYSFSQYF.

The V gene is TRBV5-1, the J gene TRBJ2-1, with 9 bases that match TRBD2. CDR1 is SGHRS and CDR2 is YFSETQ in the germline V gene. The CDR3 is 16 amino acids. With V trimmed by 1 base and J by 9 bases, 11 bases remained unmatched. CDR3 protein: CASSLNTAGGVSEQFF. DNA of the CDR3: TGCGCCAGCAGCTTGAATACAGCGGGGGGCGTTTCTGAGCAGTTCTTC.

This clonotype has more than one count but fewer than ten. V is TRBV3-1 and J is TRBJ2-4; 7 nucleotides agree with TRBD1. Germline V lookup: CDR1 LGHDT, CDR2 YNNKEL (reference sequence). The CDR3 sequence is 16 residues long. V lost 4 bases to trimming and J lost 1 base; unmatched junction nucleotides: 7. CDR3 region: CASSPEGALAKNIQYF. Written as DNA, the CDR3 is TGTGCCAGCAGCCCTGAGGGGGCCTTGGCCAAAAACATTCAGTACTTC.

This clonotype was observed a few times. The chain carries TRBV21-1 and TRBJ2-7; no DNA check was done on the table's D call, TRBD1. TRBV21-1 is described as a pseudogene. This CDR3 is built from 15 residues. The CDR3 sequence is CASSNQPPPLYEQYF. CDR3 nucleotides: TGTGCCAGCAGCAATCAGCCCCCTCCACTCTACGAGCAGTACTTC.